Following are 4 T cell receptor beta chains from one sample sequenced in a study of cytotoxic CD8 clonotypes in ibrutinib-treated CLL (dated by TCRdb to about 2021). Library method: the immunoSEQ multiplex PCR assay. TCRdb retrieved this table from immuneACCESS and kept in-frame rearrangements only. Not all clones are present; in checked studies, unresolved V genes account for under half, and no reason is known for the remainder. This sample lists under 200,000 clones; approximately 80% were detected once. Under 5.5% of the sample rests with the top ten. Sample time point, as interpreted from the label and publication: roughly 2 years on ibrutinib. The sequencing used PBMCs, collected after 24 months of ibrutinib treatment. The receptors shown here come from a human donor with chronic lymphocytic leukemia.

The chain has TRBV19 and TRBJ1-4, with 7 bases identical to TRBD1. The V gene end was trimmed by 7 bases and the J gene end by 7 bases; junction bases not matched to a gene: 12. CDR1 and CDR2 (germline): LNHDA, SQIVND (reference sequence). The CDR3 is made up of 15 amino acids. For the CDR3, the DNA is TGTGCCAGTACCCAACCGACAGGGCGACTTGAAAAACTGTTTTTT. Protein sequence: CASTQPTGRLEKLFF.

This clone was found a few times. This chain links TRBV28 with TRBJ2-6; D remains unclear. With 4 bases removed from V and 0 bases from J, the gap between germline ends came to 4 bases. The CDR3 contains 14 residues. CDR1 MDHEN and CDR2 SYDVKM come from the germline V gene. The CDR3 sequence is CASSSYSGANVLTF. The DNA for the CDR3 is TGTGCCAGCAGTTCATACTCTGGGGCCAACGTCCTGACTTTC.

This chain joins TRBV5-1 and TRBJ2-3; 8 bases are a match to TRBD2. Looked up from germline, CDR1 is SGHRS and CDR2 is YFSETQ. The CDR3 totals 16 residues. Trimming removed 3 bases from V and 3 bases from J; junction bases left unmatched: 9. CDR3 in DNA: TGCGCCAGCAGCTCCGACGGGACTAGTGGGACAGATACGCAGTATTTT. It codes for CASSSDGTSGTDTQYF.

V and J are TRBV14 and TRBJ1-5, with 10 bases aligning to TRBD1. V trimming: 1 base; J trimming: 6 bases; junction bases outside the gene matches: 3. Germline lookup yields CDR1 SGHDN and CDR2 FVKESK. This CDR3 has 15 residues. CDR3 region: CASSQGQGAGQPQHF. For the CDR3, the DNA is TGTGCCAGCAGCCAAGGACAGGGGGCTGGTCAGCCCCAGCATTTT.